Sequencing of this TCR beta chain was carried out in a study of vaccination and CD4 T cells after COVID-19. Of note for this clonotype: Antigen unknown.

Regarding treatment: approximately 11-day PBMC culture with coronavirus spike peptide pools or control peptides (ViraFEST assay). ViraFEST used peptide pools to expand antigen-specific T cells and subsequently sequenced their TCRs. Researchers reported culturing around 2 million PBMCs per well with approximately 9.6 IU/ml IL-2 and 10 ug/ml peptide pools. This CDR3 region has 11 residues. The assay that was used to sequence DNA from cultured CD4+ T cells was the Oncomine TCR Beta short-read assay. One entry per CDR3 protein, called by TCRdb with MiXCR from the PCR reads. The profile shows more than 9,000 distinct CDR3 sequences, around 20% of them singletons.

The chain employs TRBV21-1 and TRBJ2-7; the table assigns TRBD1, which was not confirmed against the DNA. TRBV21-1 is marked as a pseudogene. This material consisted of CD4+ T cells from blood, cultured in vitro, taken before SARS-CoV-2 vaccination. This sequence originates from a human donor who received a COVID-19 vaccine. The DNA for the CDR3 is TGTGCCAGCGGGACGCTCTACGAGCAGTACTTC. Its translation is CASGTLYEQYF.